The 17 T cell receptor beta chains reported below all come from one sample, sequenced in a study of CXCR3-negative and CXCR3-positive naive CD8 T cells. The TRB cDNA libraries were prepared by 5' RACE with UMI labels. TCRdb reprocessed the 5' RACE reads and stores each CDR3 protein as one record, lacking DNA. The repertoire table contains some 40,000 distinct CDR3 sequences. The sequencing input was memory CD8+ T cells from blood. The source is a human donor in good health. Some clones in this sample may be carry-over from other donors' samples.

This clonotype is deemed large by its frequency. The chain links TRBV24-1 to TRBJ2-2; TCRdb's assignment of TRBD1 cannot be checked, as there is no DNA. Germline lookup yields CDR1 KGHDR and CDR2 SFDVKD. The CDR3 has 16 amino acids. The CDR3 sequence is CATSEVGTENTGELFF.

This clonotype registers medium-sized by frequency. The chain couples TRBV12-3 or TRBV12-4 to TRBJ2-1. This CDR3 has 14 residues. The chain's CDR3 is CASSSGGLYNEQFF.

CDR3 protein: CASSYYGGVSTEAFF. V is TRBV28 and J is TRBJ1-1. Per germline, CDR1 MDHEN and CDR2 SYDVKM. The CDR3 has 15 residues.

The gene calls are TRBV27 and TRBJ2-7; TCRdb's D call of TRBD1 is untestable without DNA. Germline-derived CDR1 and CDR2 are MNHEY and SMNVEV (reference sequence). The CDR3 loop spans 12 amino acids. The CDR3 here is CASSLRDGEQYF.

This rearrangement joins TRBV18 to TRBJ2-5; no DNA is available, so the TRBD2 call from TCRdb remains unchecked. The CDR3 contains 19 residues. Germline CDR1 reads KGHSH; CDR2 reads LQKENI. This CDR3 reads CASSLTTGLAGGLQETQYF.

V usage is TRBV4-3 and J usage is TRBJ2-1; the TCRdb call, TRBD1, lacks DNA for checking. The CDR3 has 14 residues. The germline gives CDR1 LGHNA, CDR2 YSLEER. This CDR3 reads CASSQNRGSNEQFF.

The genes are TRBV29-1 and TRBJ2-7; as DNA is missing, the TRBD1 call by TCRdb cannot be tested. The CDR3 is 12 residues long. The germline CDR1 and CDR2 sequences are SQVTM and ANQGSEA. CDR3 sequence: CSAKDRGNEQYF.

The genes are TRBV7-3 and TRBJ2-1; with no DNA, the TCRdb D assignment of TRBD2 cannot be verified. The germline gives CDR1 SGHTA, CDR2 FQGTGA. CDR3 length equals 15 residues. CDR3 amino acids: CASSLRGGSNNEQFF.

This clonotype is medium-sized by frequency. The gene calls are TRBV15 and TRBJ2-7; TCRdb proposes TRBD1, but this gene call is untestable without DNA. CDR3 length: 15 residues. CDR1 is LNHNV and CDR2 is YYDKDF in the germline V gene (reference sequence). The CDR3 reads CATSIRQGEGYEQYF.

The chain recombines TRBV28 with TRBJ2-3; TCRdb proposes TRBD2, but this gene call is untestable without DNA. The CDR3 covers 16 residues. The germline V gene encodes CDR1 MDHEN and CDR2 SYDVKM. The CDR3: CASRPLAGGGADTQYF.

The rearrangement links TRBV25-1 to TRBJ2-2. Germline V gene lookup returns CDR1 MGHDK and CDR2 SYGVNS. The CDR3 length is 13 residues. CDR3: CASSGLNTGELFF.

This chain links TRBV14 with TRBJ2-7; TCRdb proposes TRBD2, but this gene call is untestable without DNA. This CDR3 is built from 15 residues. Germline CDR1 and CDR2: SGHDN and FVKESK. CDR3 residues: CASSYSGGPHSGQYF.

The chain recombines TRBV20-1 with TRBJ2-4; TCRdb's D call of TRBD2 is untestable without DNA. The germline V gene has CDR1 DFQATT and CDR2 SNEGSKA (reference sequence). CDR3 length: 12 residues. CDR3 residues: CSARAGPNIQYF.

The chain has TRBV12-3 or TRBV12-4 and TRBJ1-3; there is no DNA to check the TCRdb D call of TRBD1. The CDR3 is made up of 14 amino acids. CDR3 region: CASLPGVSGNTIYF.

The J gene is TRBJ2-5, the V gene TRBV28; TCRdb lists TRBD2, though no DNA is available to test this call. This CDR3 region has 15 residues. Germline V gene lookup returns CDR1 MDHEN and CDR2 SYDVKM. CDR3 sequence reads: CASSLTLADGETQYF.

CDR3 protein: CASSPPRTSESYEQYF. The rearrangement uses TRBV27 and TRBJ2-7; TCRdb reports TRBD2, a call that lacks DNA to check it against. Germline CDR1 reads MNHEY; CDR2 reads SMNVEV (reference sequence). The CDR3 has 16 residues.

The rearrangement joins TRBV5-6 to TRBJ1-1; TCRdb's D call, TRBD1, is unchecked because there is no DNA. The length of the CDR3 is 14 residues. Germline CDR1 reads SGHDT; CDR2 reads YYEEEE. The CDR3 loop is CASSFGQGRTEAFF.